This TCR beta chain was found in a study of T cell repertoires in cytomegalovirus infection. At the level of the study: Public signatures in TCR beta pointed to CMV infection and matching HLA type.

General study findings and limits: Individuals carrying CMV plus the relevant HLA were identified by cumulative frequency of public TCR beta families. The ex vivo response showed dominance by HLA-C-restricted CMV-specific TCR beta clonotypes.

TCRdb redid the calling of the reads with MiXCR, one entry per CDR3 protein. Of around 210,000 distinct CDR3 sequences listed, 5% to 8.5% are singletons. This clonotype appeared many times. Its matching antigen is unknown. Sequenced sample: PBMCs. The clonotype originates from a human donor in good health (CMV status not recorded). Some clones in this sample may be carry-over from other donors' samples.

The CDR3 DNA is TGCGCCAGCAGCTCGGGACAGGCGCTCGGGCAGTACTTC. Its protein product is CASSSGQALGQYF. The chain links TRBV5-1 to TRBJ2-7; TRBD1 matches at 8 bases. With 3 bases clipped from V and 9 bases from J, the junction kept 8 bases outside the gene matches. CDR3 length equals 13 residues. Looked up from germline, CDR1 is SGHRS and CDR2 is YFSETQ.